The 3 T cell receptor beta chains presented below share a single source sample, sequenced in a study of T-cell memory formation after mild COVID-19. TCRdb reprocessed the 5' RACE reads with MiXCR, giving one entry per CDR3 protein. The data show some 200,000 distinct CDR3 sequences, roughly 10% seen once. Sequenced input: PBMCs or a T cell subset sorted from them (not recorded which). These receptors all stem from a man between 18 and 29 years old who had mild COVID-19 (a few samples of this study predate the infection). Cell type and time point are not known.

Within the sample, this clonotype is medium-sized. The chain recombines TRBV5-8 with TRBJ1-2; possible D gene TRBD1, 5 bases. The CDR3 is made up of 13 amino acids. V dropped 1 base and J dropped 8 bases, with 12 bases sitting between them. Per the germline V gene, CDR1 is SGHTS and CDR2 is YDEGEE. This CDR3 reads CASSLYAGPGYTF. Here the CDR3 DNA reads TGTGCCAGCAGCTTGTACGCAGGGCCAGGCTACACCTTC.

This clonotype was found many times. The chain uses TRBV18 and TRBJ1-2; D gene uncertain. There are 13 residues in the CDR3. V was shortened by 0 bases and J by 4 bases, with 6 bases between the two germline ends. Germline CDR1 reads KGHSH; CDR2 reads LQKENI. The CDR3 bases are TGTGCCAGCTCACCACCCGCAGGCTATGGCTACACCTTC. This codes for CASSPPAGYGYTF.

The V and J genes are TRBV18 and TRBJ2-7; D is perhaps TRBD1 or TRBD2 (6 bases each). The CDR3 spans 14 residues. V gave up 2 bases and J gave up 10 bases, with 18 bases separating them. Germline values: CDR1 KGHSH, CDR2 LQKENI. CDR3: CASSPARDTGGQYF. The CDR3 bases are TGTGCCAGCTCACCAGCCCGGGACACCGGGGGACAGTACTTC.